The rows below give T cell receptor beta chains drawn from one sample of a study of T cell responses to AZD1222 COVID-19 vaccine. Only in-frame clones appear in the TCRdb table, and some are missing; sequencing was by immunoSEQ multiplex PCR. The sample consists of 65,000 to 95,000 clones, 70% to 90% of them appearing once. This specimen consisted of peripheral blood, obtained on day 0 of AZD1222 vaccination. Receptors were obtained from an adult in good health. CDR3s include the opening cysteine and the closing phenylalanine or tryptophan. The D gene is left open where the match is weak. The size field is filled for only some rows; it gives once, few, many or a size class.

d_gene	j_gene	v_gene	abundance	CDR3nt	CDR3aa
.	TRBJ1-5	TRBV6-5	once	TGTGCCAGCAGGCCCAGGGGTTATAGCAATCAGCCCCAGCATTTT	CASRPRGYSNQPQHF
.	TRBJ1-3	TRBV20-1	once	TGCAGTGCTAGTGGTTACTCTGGAAACACCATATATTTT	CSASGYSGNTIYF
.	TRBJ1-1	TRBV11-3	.	TGTGCCAGCAGCTTAACAGGGTTTACTGAAGCTTTCTTT	CASSLTGFTEAFF
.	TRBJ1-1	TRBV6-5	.	TGTGCCAGCAGTTACTCGTGGGATGGGTCAACTGAAGCTTTCTTT	CASSYSWDGSTEAFF
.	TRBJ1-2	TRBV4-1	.	TGCGCCAGCAGCCAAGAGGTAATTCCCTATGGCTACACCTTC	CASSQEVIPYGYTF
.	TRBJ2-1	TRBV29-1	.	TGCAGCGTGCCCCCAGGCTACAATGAGCAGTTCTTC	CSVPPGYNEQFF
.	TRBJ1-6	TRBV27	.	TGTGCCAGCAGTTTGACCGGTACAGGGAGGAGGGCCTATAATTCACCCCTCCACTTT	CASSLTGTGRRAYNSPLHF
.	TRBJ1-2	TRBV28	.	TGTGCCAGCAGTCTAGGTCAGGGAGAGGGCTACACCTTC	CASSLGQGEGYTF
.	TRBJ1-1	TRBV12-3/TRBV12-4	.	TGTGCCAGCAGTTTACCGGCATACACTGAAGCTTTCTTT	CASSLPAYTEAFF
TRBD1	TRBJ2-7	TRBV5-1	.	TGCGCCAGCAGCTTGGACGGGACAGCTTACTACGAGCAGTACTTC	CASSLDGTAYYEQYF
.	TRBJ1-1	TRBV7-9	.	TGTGCCAGCAGCTCAGAGGCGTGGACTGAAGCTTTCTTT	CASSSEAWTEAFF
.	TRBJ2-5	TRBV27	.	TGTGCCAGCAGTTTATGGGGAAGGGAGACCCAGTACTTC	CASSLWGRETQYF
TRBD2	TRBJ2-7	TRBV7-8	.	TGTGCCAGCAGCTCCCGTCTAGCGGGGGCCCCAGGCCGTCGCGGGCAGTACTTC	CASSSRLAGAPGRRGQYF
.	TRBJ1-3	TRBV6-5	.	TGTGCCAGCAGTTGGACCGGGACCGCTGGAAACACCATATATTTT	CASSWTGTAGNTIYF
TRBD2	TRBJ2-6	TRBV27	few	TGTGCCAGCAGTCCCACCGGAATCCGGGGGGGGAGCTCTGGGGCCAACGTCCTGACTTTC	CASSPTGIRGGSSGANVLTF
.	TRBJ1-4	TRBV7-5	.	TGTGCCAGAAGCCCGTACAGGGAGGGTGAAAAACTGTTTTTT	CARSPYREGEKLFF
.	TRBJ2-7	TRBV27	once	TGTGCCAGCAGTTTATATGCAGGGAACTACGAGCAGTACTTC	CASSLYAGNYEQYF
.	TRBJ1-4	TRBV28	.	TGTGCCAGCCTCCCGGGCTCGACTAATGAAAAACTGTTTTTT	CASLPGSTNEKLFF
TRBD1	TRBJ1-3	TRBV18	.	TGTGCCAGCTCATCTCGGCTTCCCTCAGGGGGCCCTGGAAACACCATATATTTT	CASSSRLPSGGPGNTIYF
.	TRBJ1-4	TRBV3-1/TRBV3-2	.	TGTGCCAGCAGCTTCACGGGCGGGATGGGAGCAACTAATGAAAAACTGTTTTTT	CASSFTGGMGATNEKLFF